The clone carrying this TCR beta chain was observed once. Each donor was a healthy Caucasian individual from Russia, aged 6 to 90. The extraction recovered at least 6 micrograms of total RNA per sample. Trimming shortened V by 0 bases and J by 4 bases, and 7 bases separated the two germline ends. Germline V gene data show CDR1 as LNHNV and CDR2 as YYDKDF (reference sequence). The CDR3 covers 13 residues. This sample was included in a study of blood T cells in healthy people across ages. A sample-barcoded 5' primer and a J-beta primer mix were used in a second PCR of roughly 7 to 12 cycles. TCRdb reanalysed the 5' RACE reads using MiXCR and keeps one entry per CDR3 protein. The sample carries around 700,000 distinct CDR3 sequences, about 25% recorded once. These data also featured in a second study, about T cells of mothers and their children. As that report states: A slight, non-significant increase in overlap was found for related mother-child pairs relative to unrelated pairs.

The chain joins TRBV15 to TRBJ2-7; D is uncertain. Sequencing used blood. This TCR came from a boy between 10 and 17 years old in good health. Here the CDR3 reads CATSREGNYEQYF. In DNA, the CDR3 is TGTGCCACCAGCAGAGAAGGTAATTACGAGCAGTACTTC. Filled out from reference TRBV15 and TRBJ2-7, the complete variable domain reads DAMVIQNPRYQVTQFGKPVTLSCSQTLNHNVMYWYQQKSSQAPKLLFHYYDKDFNNEADTPDNFQSRRPNTSFCFLDIRSPGLGDTAMYLCATSREGNYEQYFGPGTRLTVT.